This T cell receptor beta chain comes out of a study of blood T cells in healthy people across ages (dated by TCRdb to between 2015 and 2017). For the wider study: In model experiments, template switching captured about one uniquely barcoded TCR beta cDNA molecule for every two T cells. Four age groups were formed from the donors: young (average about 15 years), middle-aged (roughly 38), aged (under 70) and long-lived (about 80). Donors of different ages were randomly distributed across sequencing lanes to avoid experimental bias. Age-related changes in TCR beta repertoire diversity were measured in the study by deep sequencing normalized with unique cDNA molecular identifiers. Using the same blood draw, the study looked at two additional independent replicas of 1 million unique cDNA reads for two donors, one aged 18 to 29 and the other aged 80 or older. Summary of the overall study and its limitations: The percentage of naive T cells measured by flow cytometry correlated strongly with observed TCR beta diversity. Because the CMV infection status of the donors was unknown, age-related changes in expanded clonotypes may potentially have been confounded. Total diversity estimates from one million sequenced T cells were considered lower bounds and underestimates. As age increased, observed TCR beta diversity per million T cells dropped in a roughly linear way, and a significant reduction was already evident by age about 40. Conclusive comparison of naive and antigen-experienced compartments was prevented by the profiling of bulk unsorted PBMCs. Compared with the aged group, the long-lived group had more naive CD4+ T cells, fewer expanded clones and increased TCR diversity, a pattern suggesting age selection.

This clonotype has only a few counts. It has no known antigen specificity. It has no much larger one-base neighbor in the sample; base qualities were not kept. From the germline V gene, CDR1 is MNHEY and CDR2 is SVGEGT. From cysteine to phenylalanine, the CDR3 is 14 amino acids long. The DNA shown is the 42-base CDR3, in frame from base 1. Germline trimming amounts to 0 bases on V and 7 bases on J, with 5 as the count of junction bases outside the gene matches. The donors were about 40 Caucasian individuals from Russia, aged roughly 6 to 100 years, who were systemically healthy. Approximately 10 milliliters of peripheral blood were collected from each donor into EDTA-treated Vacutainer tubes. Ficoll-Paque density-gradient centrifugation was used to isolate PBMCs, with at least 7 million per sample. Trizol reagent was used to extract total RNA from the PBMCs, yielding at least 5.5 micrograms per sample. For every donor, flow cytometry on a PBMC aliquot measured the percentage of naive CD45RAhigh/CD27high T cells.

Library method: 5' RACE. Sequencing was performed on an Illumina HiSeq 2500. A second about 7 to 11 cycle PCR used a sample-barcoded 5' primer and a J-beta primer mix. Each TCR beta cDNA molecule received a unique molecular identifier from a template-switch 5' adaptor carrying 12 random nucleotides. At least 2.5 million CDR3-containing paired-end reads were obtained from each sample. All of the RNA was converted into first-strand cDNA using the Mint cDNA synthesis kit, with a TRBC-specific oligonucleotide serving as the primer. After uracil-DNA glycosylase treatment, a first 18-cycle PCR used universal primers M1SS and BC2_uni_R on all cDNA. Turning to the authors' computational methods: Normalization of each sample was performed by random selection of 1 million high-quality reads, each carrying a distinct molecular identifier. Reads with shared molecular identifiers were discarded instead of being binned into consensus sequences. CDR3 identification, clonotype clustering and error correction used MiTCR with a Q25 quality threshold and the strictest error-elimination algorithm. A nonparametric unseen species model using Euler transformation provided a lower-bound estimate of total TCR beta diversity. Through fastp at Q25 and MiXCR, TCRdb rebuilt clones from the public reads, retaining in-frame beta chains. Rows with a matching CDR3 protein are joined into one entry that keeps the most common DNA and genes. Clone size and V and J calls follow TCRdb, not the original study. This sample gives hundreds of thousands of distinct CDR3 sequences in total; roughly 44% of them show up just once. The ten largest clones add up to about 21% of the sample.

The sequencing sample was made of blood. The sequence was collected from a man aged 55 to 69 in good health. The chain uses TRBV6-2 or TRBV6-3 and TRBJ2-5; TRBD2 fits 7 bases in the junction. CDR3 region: CASSYSGLAVTQYF. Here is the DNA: TGTGCCAGCAGTTACTCGGGGCTAGCGGTGACCCAGTACTTC.